This paragraph covers one T cell receptor (beta chain) sequence. Its antigen is not yet known. Base quality data are lacking; no much larger clone is found one base away. These data belong to a study of a mutant IDH1 vaccine in newly diagnosed glioma (dated by TCRdb to 2020 to 2023). For context, the study as a whole: Of the approximately 32 treated patients, approximately 60% were male and approximately 40% were female, and the mean age was 40.4 years. Before enrollment, most patients had been given radiochemotherapy with temozolomide as standard therapy, while the rest had received either radiotherapy alone or temozolomide alone. Peripheral blood was collected at six visits: V03 (baseline), V05, V07, V10, V12 and V13. For exploratory analyses, fewer than 30 treated patients had longitudinal TCRB deep sequencing done wherever samples were available.

V sheds 0 bases and J sheds 1 base, leaving 12 bases between their ends. Inclusive of the bounding cysteine and phenylalanine, the CDR3 is 16 residues long. Only CDR3 DNA is held: 48 bases, read in frame from base 1. The germline V gene (reference sequence) gives CDR1 as PRHDT and CDR2 as FYEKMQ. General study outcomes and caveats: Selection of PBMC samples for TCRB deep sequencing was based on availability. Immune responses induced by the vaccine were seen in 90% to 95% of patients across multiple MHC alleles. Pseudoprogression seemed to be unrelated to changes in the top peripheral T cell clonotypes found by TCRB sequencing. It was noted by the authors that analyses of patient blood samples could not be reproduced owing to sample limitations.

In the paper's terms, the time point label means: baseline, week 1 (first vaccination visit). This specimen's treatment or condition label, interpreted: pre-vaccination baseline after standard-of-care therapy. The donors had newly diagnosed IDH1-mutant astrocytomas of WHO grade 3 or 4 that showed loss of nuclear ATRX. The samples were drawn from NOA16, a multicentre, single-arm, open-label phase I trial in Germany that tested a mutant IDH1 peptide vaccine in humans for the first time. Visit V03 blood draws served as the baseline sample for immunogenicity testing. Genomic DNA for TCRB sequencing was isolated from EDTA blood with the DNeasy Blood and Tissue Kit. The library was prepared using the immunoSEQ multiplex PCR assay. Rearranged TCR beta chain sequences were amplified with the hsTCRB Kit following the manufacturer's protocol. Sequencing of TCRB libraries was carried out on an Illumina MiSeq. The published analysis was carried out like this. The kit vendor's proprietary platform handled demultiplexing, trimming and gene mapping. Drawn from immuneACCESS, this table holds only the in-frame rearrangements with V and J called that TCRdb kept. Clones are partly lost; checked studies trace under half to an unresolved V gene and leave the rest unexplained. V, J and clone size were drawn from that table, and D and trimming were deduced from the DNA. Here the sample has about 46,000 clones; 70% to 80% occur a single time. The ten most abundant clones make up 1.5% to 2% of the sample.

The sequence joins TRBV13 to TRBJ1-1; possibly the D gene is TRBD1, per 6 matching bases. This sample comprised PBMCs, obtained from a glioma patient treated with radiotherapy, temozolomide or both. The TCR originated in a woman in her thirties or forties with glioma. The CDR3 protein sequence reads: CASSLGGGGRNTEAFF. Read as DNA, the sequence is TGTGCCAGCAGCTTAGGGGGGGGCGGAAGGAACACTGAAGCTTTCTTT.